The 19 T cell receptor beta chains listed next were all sequenced from one sample in a study of T-cell memory formation after mild COVID-19. TCRdb called the 5' RACE reads again in MiXCR, with one record for every CDR3 protein. The sample lists a few hundred thousand distinct CDR3 sequences, roughly 8.2% occurring once. Sequenced: PBMCs or a T cell subset sorted from them (not recorded which). The origin of the receptors is a man between 18 and 29 years old who had mild COVID-19 (a few samples of this study predate the infection). Cell type and time point are not known.

Only one count was recorded for this clonotype. The DNA for the CDR3 is TGTGCCAGCAGTTCAAGGCAGATGAACACTGAAGCTTTCTTT. Its protein is CASSSRQMNTEAFF. J is TRBJ1-1 and V is TRBV6-2 or TRBV6-3; D not resolved. The CDR3 consists of 14 residues. V was pared by 4 bases and J by 0 bases, with 9 bases between. The germline V gene has CDR1 MNHEY and CDR2 SVGEGT.

This clonotype was seen a few times. J is TRBJ1-1 and V is TRBV7-9; D unclear. The CDR3 totals 15 residues. The germline V gene encodes CDR1 SEHNR and CDR2 FQNEAQ (reference sequence). V dropped 2 bases and J dropped 4 bases, with 14 bases sitting between them. CDR3 sequence: CASSLLEGFLTEAFF. The CDR3 DNA is TGTGCCAGCAGCTTACTGGAGGGTTTTCTCACTGAAGCTTTCTTT.

This clonotype was seen repeatedly, ten times or more. Here the CDR3 DNA reads TGCGCCAGCAGCTTGGCGCCAGGGGACAATTCACCCCTCCACTTT. As protein: CASSLAPGDNSPLHF. The V call is TRBV5-1, the J call TRBJ1-6; weak D call: TRBD1 (6 bases). CDR3 length equals 15 residues. Germline V gene data show CDR1 as SGHRS and CDR2 as YFSETQ. Trimming pared 0 bases from V and 7 bases from J, leaving 11 bases between.

This clonotype was seen a handful of times. The chain couples TRBV9 to TRBJ2-2; D gene ambiguous. The germline V and J ends were trimmed by 10 bases and 7 bases, with 17 bases remaining between them. The germline gives CDR1 SGDLS, CDR2 YYNGEE. The CDR3 is made up of 13 amino acids. CDR3 sequence (DNA): TGTGCCTCTGAAGCCGCTGGAGTCGGGGAGCTGTTTTTT. Translating gives CASEAAGVGELFF.

This clonotype was seen at least ten times. The chain recombines TRBV5-1 with TRBJ1-1; a weak D match, TRBD1 (6 bases). V was shortened by 4 bases and J by 0 bases, with 10 bases between the two germline ends. The germline V gene encodes CDR1 SGHRS and CDR2 YFSETQ. This CDR3 is 14 amino acids long. CDR3 bases: TGCGCCAGCAGCACGACAGGATTGAACACTGAAGCTTTCTTT. Protein: CASSTTGLNTEAFF.

This clonotype was seen more than once but under ten times. J is TRBJ2-1 and V is TRBV15; D might be TRBD2 (7 bases). Germline assignment: CDR1 LNHNV and CDR2 YYDKDF (reference sequence). Deletions cut 0 bases from V and 8 bases from J, with 20 bases between. The CDR3 runs to 17 residues. The CDR3 DNA sequence: TGTGCCACCAGCAGAGATCGAATGGGGGGGGCCGTAGATGAGCAGTTCTTC. Amino acid sequence: CATSRDRMGGAVDEQFF.

The table lists this clonotype with many counts. The chain joins TRBV7-3 to TRBJ1-1; the match to TRBD1 covers 8 bases. V lost 4 bases to trimming and J lost 4 bases; unmatched junction nucleotides: 14. Germline V gene data show CDR1 as SGHTA and CDR2 as FQGTGA. This CDR3 is built from 17 residues. CDR3 bases: TGTGCCAGCAGCTCTGCACCTTACAGGGGGAGAGGCACTGAAGCTTTCTTT. Translating it yields CASSSAPYRGRGTEAFF.

The chain joins TRBV5-1 to TRBJ2-2, with 10 positions matching TRBD2. The germline CDR1 and CDR2 sequences are SGHRS and YFSETQ. The CDR3 is 18 residues long. V trimming: 6 bases; J trimming: 2 bases; junction bases outside the gene matches: 13. The CDR3 coding sequence is TGCGCCAGCACCTCTTGGGCTAGCGGGGGAGCCAACACCGGGGAGCTGTTTTTT. It yields the protein CASTSWASGGANTGELFF.

This clonotype has just a few counts. V and J are TRBV20-1 and TRBJ2-2; possible D gene TRBD2, 5 bases. This CDR3 is built from 15 residues. In germline, CDR1 is DFQATT, CDR2 SNEGSKA (reference sequence). Between the trimmed V and J ends, which lost 2 bases and 1 base, there was a span of 11 bases. CDR3 sequence reads: CSARMGGLNTGELFF. The CDR3 coding sequence is TGCAGTGCTAGAATGGGCGGACTGAACACCGGGGAGCTGTTTTTT.

The V and J genes are TRBV21-1 and TRBJ1-4; the listed D gene, TRBD1, was not tested against the DNA. TRBV21-1 is a pseudogene locus. The CDR3 has 13 amino acids. The CDR3 bases are TGTGCCAGCAAGGGACACCTGCATGAAAAACTGTTTTTT. Amino acids: CASKGHLHEKLFF.

The V and J genes are TRBV25-1 and TRBJ2-3; D may be TRBD1 or TRBD2 (5 bases each). V lost 11 bases and J 1 base, leaving 13 bases between the germline ends. The CDR3 covers 13 residues. The germline CDR1 and CDR2 sequences are MGHDK and SYGVNS. In DNA, the CDR3 is TGTGCCGACAGACTATACCGCACAGATACGCAGTATTTT. Translating gives CADRLYRTDTQYF.

The sample holds a few counts of this clonotype. The rearrangement uses TRBV7-2 and TRBJ2-2, with no clear D. Trimming pared 5 bases from V and 7 bases from J, leaving 23 bases between. CDR3 length: 17 amino acids. Germline V gene data show CDR1 as SGHTA and CDR2 as FQGNSA. The CDR3 nucleotides read TGTGCCAGCAGCCGAAGCTACTCGACGCCTGGGGACGGGGAGCTGTTTTTT. It translates to CASSRSYSTPGDGELFF.

The rearrangement links TRBV19 to TRBJ1-2; 8 bases agree with TRBD1. V lost 6 bases, J lost 2 bases, and 5 bases stayed unmatched. Germline V gene lookup returns CDR1 LNHDA and CDR2 SQIVND (reference sequence). This CDR3 comprises 14 residues. The CDR3 spells CASRRTGRNYGYTF. CDR3 coding DNA: TGTGCCAGTAGGCGGACAGGGAGGAACTATGGCTACACCTTC.

This chain uses TRBV4-1 with TRBJ2-7; 13 bases map to TRBD2. The CDR3 has 14 residues. V dropped 4 bases and J dropped 6; count of bases not matched to a gene: 3. Germline V gene sequence: CDR1 MGHRA, CDR2 YSYEKL. CDR3: CASSPGLAGVEQYF. DNA for the CDR3: TGCGCCAGCAGCCCAGGACTAGCGGGGGTCGAGCAGTACTTC.

The V gene is TRBV7-3, the J gene TRBJ2-1; no clear D. CDR1 is SGHTA, CDR2 FQGTGA, per germline. Trimming cost V 2 bases and J 6 bases, with 17 bases left between them. This CDR3 region has 16 residues. CDR3 coding DNA: TGTGCCAGCAGCTTAGAGGCGACATCTGGGCGCAATGAGCAGTTCTTC. This gives the protein CASSLEATSGRNEQFF.

This clonotype appeared a few times. The chain combines TRBV5-6 with TRBJ2-3; TRBD2 matches 9 bases. Germline assignment: CDR1 SGHDT and CDR2 YYEEEE. CDR3 length equals 14 residues. The V gene end was trimmed by 6 bases and the J gene end by 7 bases; junction bases not matched to a gene: 9. CDR3 sequence (DNA): TGTGCCAGCATGGGCGGGGGGGCTTCATATACGCAGTATTTT. Residues: CASMGGGASYTQYF.

J is TRBJ2-1 and V is TRBV20-1; 8 bases align to TRBD1. Germline V gene lookup returns CDR1 DFQATT and CDR2 SNEGSKA (reference sequence). J was trimmed by 5 bases and V by 3 bases; bases with no gene match: 18. The CDR3 has 18 residues. Written as DNA, the CDR3 is TGCAGTGCTAGGCGGGACAGGAGTACCATAGGCGTCGACAATGAGCAGTTCTTC. Protein sequence: CSARRDRSTIGVDNEQFF.

This clonotype was observed at least ten times. The J gene is TRBJ2-5, the V gene TRBV5-1, with 8 bases identical to TRBD2. CDR1 and CDR2 (germline): SGHRS, YFSETQ. With V trimmed by 7 bases and J by 6 bases, 14 bases remained unmatched. The CDR3 runs to 15 residues. DNA for the CDR3: TGCGCCAGCGCCACGACCGGGGGGGCTTTTCAGACCCAGTACTTC. It translates to CASATTGGAFQTQYF.

Many counts were recorded for this clonotype. This chain uses TRBV24-1 with TRBJ2-1; D may be TRBD1 or TRBD2 (7 bases each). Trimming stripped 5 bases from V and 7 bases from J, with 11 bases between. This CDR3 region has 13 residues. The germline V gene has CDR1 KGHDR and CDR2 SFDVKD. The CDR3 DNA reads as TGTGCCACCAGTGCCAGGGGGGGGAATGAGCAGTTCTTC. Its protein is CATSARGGNEQFF.